This entry features one TCR beta chain sequence. Only in-frame clones appear in the TCRdb table, and some are missing; sequencing was by immunoSEQ multiplex PCR. The sample contains 13,000 to 15,000 clones, about 70% of which appear only once. This entry comes from a study of T cells after somatic rescue of genetic block. Germline CDR1 is KGHSH and CDR2 is LQKENI. V was cut by 2 bases and J by 3 bases, with 7 bases left in between. The CDR3 consists of 14 residues. The TCR was taken from a boy between 5 and 17 years old. The J gene is TRBJ2-2, the V gene TRBV18, with D unclear. Sequenced material: peripheral blood mononuclear cells (PBMCs). The CDR3 sequence: CASSPRKDTGELFF. The CDR3 DNA follows: TGTGCCAGCTCACCAAGGAAGGACACCGGGGAGCTGTTTTTT.